This paragraph reports one T cell receptor beta chain. The sample comes from a study of blood T cell repertoires in COVID-19. Assay: immunoSEQ multiplex PCR; the TCRdb copy retains only in-frame clones and omits some. The data contain over 85,000 clones, roughly four fifths of them singletons. The CDR3 is 14 residues long. This clonotype was sampled from a woman aged 55-70 years with acute or convalescent COVID-19. The chain has TRBV21-1 and TRBJ1-1. TRBV21-1 is described as a pseudogene. What was sequenced was peripheral blood. This CDR3 is CASMGGGRDTEAFF. As DNA, the CDR3 is TGTGCCAGCATGGGGGGGGGCAGAGACACTGAAGCTTTCTTT.